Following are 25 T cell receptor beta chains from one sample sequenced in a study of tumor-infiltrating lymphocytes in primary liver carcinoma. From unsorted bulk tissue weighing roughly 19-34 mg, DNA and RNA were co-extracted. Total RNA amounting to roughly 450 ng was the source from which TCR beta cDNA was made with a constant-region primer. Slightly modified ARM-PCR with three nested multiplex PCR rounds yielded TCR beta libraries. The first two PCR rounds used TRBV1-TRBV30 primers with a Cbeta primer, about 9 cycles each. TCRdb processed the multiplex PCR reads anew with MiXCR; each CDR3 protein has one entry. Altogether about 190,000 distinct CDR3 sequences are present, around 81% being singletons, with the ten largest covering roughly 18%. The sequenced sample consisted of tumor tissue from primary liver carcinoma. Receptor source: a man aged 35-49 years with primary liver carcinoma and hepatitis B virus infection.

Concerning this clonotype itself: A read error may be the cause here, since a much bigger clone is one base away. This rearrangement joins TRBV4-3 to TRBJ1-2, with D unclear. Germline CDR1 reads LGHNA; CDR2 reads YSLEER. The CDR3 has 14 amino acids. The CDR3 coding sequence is TGCGCCATCAGCCAAGATTCAGGCTTGGGGGGCTACACCTTC. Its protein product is CAISQDSGLGGYTF.

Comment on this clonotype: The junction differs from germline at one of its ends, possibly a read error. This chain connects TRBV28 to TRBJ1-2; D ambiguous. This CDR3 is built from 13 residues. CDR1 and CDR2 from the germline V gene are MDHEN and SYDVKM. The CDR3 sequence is CVSSDGYTRGYTF. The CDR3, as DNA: TGTGTCAGCAGCGACGGATATACTCGAGGCTACACCTTC.

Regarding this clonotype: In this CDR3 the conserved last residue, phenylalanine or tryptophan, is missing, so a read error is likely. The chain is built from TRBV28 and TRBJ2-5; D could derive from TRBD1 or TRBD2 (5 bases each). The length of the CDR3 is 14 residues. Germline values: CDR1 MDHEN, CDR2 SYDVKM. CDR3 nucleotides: TGTGTCAGCAGTCGGGACGTTGGGCAAGAGACCCAGTACTTA. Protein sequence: CVSSRDVGQETQYL.

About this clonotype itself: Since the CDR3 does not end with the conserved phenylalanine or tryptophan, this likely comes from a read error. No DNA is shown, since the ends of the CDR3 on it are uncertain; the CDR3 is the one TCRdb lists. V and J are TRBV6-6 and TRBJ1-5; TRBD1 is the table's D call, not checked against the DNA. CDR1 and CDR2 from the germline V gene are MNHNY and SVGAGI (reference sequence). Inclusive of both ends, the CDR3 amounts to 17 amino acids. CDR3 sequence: CASTPHLDDRFSQPKHL.

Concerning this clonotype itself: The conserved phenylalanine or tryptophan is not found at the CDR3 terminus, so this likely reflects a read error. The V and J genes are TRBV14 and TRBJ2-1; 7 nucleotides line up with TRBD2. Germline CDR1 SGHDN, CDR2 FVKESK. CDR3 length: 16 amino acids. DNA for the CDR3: TGTGCCAGCATTGCTGGAGCGGGATGGGTAAACAATGACCAGTTCTTA. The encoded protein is CASIAGAGWVNNDQFL.

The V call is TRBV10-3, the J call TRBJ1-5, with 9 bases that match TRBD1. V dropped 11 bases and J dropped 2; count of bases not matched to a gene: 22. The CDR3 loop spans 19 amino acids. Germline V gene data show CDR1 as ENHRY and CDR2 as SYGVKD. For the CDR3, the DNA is TGTGCCGCCCACGACCCGGGACAGGGACTGAGGTCCGGCAATCAGCCCCAGCATTTT. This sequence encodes CAAHDPGQGLRSGNQPQHF.

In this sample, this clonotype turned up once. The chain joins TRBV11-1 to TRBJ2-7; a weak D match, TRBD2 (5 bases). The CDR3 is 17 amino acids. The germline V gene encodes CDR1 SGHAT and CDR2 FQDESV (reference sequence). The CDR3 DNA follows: TGTACCAACAGCTTAGGGCCGGCGGGTGCAAGCTCCTACGAGCAGTACTTC. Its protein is CTNSLGPAGASSYEQYF.

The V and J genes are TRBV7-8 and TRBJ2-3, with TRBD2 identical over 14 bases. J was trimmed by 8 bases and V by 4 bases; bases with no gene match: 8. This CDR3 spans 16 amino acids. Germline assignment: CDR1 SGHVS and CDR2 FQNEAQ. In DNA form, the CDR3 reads TGTGCCAGCAGCTCCCCATGGACTAGCGGGAGGAGTACGCAGTATTTT. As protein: CASSSPWTSGRSTQYF.

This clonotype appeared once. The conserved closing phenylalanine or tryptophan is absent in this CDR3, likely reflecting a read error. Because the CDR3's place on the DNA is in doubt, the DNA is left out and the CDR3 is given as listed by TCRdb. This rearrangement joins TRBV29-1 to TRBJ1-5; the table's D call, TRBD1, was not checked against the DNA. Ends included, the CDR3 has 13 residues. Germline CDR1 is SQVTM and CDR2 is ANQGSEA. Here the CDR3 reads CSAGRGANQPHHI.

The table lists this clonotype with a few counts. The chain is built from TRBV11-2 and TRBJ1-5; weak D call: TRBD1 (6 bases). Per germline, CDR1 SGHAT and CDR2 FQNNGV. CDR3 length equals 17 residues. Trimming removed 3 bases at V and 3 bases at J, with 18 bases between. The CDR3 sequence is CASSLVGVTGNNQPQHF. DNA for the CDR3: TGTGCCAGCAGCTTGGTAGGCGTAACAGGGAACAATCAGCCCCAGCATTTT.

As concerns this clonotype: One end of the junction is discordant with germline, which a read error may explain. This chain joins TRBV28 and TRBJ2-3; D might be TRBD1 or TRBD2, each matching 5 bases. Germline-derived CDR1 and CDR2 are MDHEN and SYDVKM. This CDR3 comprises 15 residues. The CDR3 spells CARRSGTDLKDTHYF. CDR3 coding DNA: TGTGCCAGAAGGTCCGGGACCGACCTGAAAGATACGCATTATTTT.

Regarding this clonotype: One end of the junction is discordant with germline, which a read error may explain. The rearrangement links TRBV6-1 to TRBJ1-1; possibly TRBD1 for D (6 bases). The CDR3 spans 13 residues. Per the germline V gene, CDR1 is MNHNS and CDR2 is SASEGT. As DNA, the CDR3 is TGTGCCAGCTCACGGGAGCGGGACACTGAAGTTTTCTTT. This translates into CASSRERDTEVFF.

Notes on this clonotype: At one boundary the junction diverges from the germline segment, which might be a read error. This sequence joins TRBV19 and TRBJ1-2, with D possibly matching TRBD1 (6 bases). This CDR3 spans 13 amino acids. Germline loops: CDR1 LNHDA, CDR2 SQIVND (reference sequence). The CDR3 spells CGSTPGQLYGYTF. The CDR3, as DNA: TGTGGCAGTACCCCAGGACAGCTCTATGGCTACACCTTC.

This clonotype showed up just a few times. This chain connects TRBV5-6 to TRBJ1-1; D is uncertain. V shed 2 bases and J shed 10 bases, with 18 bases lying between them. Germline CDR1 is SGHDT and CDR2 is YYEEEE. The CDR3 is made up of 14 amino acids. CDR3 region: CASSFRPADEVAFF. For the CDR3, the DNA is TGTGCCAGCAGCTTTAGACCAGCCGATGAGGTAGCTTTCTTT.

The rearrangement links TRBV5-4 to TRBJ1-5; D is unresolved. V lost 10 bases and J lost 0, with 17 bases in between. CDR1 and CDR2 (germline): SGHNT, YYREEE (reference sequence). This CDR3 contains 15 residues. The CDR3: CACTRDGNSNQPQHF. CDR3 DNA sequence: TGTGCCTGCACCCGCGACGGAAATAGCAATCAGCCCCAGCATTTT.

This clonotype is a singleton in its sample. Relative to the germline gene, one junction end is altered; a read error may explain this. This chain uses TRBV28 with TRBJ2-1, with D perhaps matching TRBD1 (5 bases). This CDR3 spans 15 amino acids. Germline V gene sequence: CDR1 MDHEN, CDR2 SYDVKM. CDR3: CARSLVGASGNEQFF. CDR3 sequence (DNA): TGTGCCAGGAGTTTAGTTGGGGCATCTGGGAATGAGCAGTTTTTC.

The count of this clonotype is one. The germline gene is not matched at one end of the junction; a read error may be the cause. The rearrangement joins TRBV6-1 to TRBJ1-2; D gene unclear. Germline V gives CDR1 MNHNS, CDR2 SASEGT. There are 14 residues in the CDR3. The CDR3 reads CASRSQIQSYGYTF. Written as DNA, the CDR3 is TGTGCCAGCAGGTCACAGATCCAAAGCTATGGCTACACCTTT.

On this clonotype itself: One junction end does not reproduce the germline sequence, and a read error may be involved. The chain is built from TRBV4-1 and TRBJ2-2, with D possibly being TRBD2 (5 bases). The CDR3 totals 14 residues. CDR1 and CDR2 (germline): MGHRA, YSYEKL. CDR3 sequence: CTSSQLTLSGKLFF. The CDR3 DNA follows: TGCACCAGCAGCCAACTTACCCTCTCCGGGAAACTGTTTTTT.

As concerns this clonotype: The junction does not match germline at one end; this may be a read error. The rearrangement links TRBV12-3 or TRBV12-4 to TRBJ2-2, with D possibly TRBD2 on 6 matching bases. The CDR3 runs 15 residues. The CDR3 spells CASSLALAGTGVLFF. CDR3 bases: TGTGCCAGCAGTTTAGCACTAGCCGGAACGGGGGTGCTGTTTTTT.

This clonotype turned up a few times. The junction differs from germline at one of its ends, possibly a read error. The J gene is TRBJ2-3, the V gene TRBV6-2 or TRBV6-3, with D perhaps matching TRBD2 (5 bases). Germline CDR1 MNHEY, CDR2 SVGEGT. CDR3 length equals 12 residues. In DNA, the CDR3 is TGTGCCAGCATCTCAGGAGCGGATACGCAGTATTTC. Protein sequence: CASISGADTQYF.

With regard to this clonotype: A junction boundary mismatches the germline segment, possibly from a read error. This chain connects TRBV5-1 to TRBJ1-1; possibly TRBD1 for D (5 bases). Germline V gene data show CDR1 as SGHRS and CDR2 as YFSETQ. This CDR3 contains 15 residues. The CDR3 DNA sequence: TGCGTCAGCAGCCCCACGGCCAGGGTGGACACTGAAACTTTCTTT. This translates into CVSSPTARVDTETFF.

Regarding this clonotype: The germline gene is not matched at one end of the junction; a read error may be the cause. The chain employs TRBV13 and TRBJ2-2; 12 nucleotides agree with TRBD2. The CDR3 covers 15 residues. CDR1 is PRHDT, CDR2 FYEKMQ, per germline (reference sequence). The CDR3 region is CTSSLTSGSAGELFF. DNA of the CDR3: TGTACCAGCAGCTTGACTAGCGGGAGTGCCGGGGAGCTGTTTTTT.

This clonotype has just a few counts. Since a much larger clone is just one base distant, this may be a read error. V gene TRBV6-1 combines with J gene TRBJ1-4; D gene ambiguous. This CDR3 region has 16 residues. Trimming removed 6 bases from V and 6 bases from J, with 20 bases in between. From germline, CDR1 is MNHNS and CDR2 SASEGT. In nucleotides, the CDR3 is TGTGCCAGCAGCTCGACAATTACGGCCGTTGATGAAAAACTGTTTTTT. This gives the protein CASSSTITAVDEKLFF.

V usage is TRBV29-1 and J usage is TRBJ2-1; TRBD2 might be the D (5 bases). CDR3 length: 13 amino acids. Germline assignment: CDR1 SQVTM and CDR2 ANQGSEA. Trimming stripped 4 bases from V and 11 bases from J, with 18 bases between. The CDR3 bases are TGCAGCGTTGTCTGGTCCCAGAGCGGTCAGCAGTTCTTC. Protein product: CSVVWSQSGQQFF.

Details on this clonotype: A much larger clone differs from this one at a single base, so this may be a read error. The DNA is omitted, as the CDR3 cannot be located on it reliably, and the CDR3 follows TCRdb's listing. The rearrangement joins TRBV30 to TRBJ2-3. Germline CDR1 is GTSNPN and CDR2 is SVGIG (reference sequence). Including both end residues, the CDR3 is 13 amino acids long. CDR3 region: CAWVGRGTDTHYF.